The 8 T cell receptor beta chains in this list originate from one sample, sequenced in a study of blood T cell repertoires in COVID-19. Some clones are missing from TCRdb's copy, which holds only in-frame ones; the method was immunoSEQ multiplex PCR. The table lists about 160,000 clones, just over 85% of them singletons. Sequencing was done on a sample of peripheral blood. The receptors here all came from an older man with acute or convalescent COVID-19.

The chain employs TRBV6-1 and TRBJ2-1; 9 bases agree with TRBD1. The junction had 3 bases not matched to a gene; V was cut back by 3 bases and J by 3 bases. The germline gives CDR1 MNHNS, CDR2 SASEGT. CDR3 length: 15 amino acids. In nucleotides, the CDR3 is TGTGCCAGCAGTGACGGGACAGGGTACTACAATGAGCAGTTCTTC. As protein: CASSDGTGYYNEQFF.

The V call is TRBV4-3, the J call TRBJ1-4, with D possibly TRBD1 on 6 matching bases. The V end was cut by 0 bases, the J end by 0 bases, with 17 bases between. CDR1 is LGHNA, CDR2 YSLEER, per germline. The CDR3 has 19 amino acids. In nucleotides, the CDR3 is TGCGCCAGCAGCCAAGAAACCATCAGGACAGTTGCAACTAATGAAAAACTGTTTTTT. Translating gives CASSQETIRTVATNEKLFF.

This sequence joins TRBV4-3 and TRBJ1-1; D might be TRBD1 (5 bases). The CDR3 extends over 13 amino acids. The V gene lost 0 bases and the J gene lost 5 bases, with 7 bases spanning the gap. Germline V CDR1 and CDR2: LGHNA, YSLEER. As DNA, the CDR3 is TGCGCCAGCAGCCAAGATAAGGGGACTGAAGCTTTCTTT. It encodes CASSQDKGTEAFF.

The rearrangement joins TRBV29-1 to TRBJ2-3, with 10 bases that match TRBD1. This CDR3 region has 13 residues. CDR1 SQVTM and CDR2 ANQGSEA come from the germline V gene. V was clipped by 6 bases and J by 4 bases; unmatched bases: 4. The CDR3 spells CSVGQGQADTQYF. The CDR3 nucleotides read TGCAGCGTGGGACAGGGGCAGGCAGATACGCAGTATTTT.

The chain is built from TRBV7-8 and TRBJ1-2; maybe TRBD1 (5 bases). Trimming shortened V by 1 base and J by 0 bases, and 18 bases separated the two germline ends. This CDR3 is built from 18 residues. Germline CDR1 reads SGHVS; CDR2 reads FQNEAQ. The CDR3 DNA is TGTGCCAGCAGCTTAGATGTTGGGGGGGGACGGCCTAACTATGGCTACACCTTC. It codes for CASSLDVGGGRPNYGYTF.

Worth noting for this clone: A much more abundant neighbour one base away suggests this may be a read error. The rearrangement uses TRBV7-2 and TRBJ1-1; weak D call: TRBD1 (6 bases). V was cut by 3 bases and J by 1 base, with 6 bases left in between. The CDR3 is 13 amino acids. Looked up from germline, CDR1 is SGHTA and CDR2 is FQGNSA. The CDR3 sequence is CASSLGQNTEAFF. The CDR3 DNA follows: TGTGCCAGCAGCTTGGGACAGAACACTGAAGCTTTCTTT.

This clone was detected only once. V gene TRBV10-3 combines with J gene TRBJ1-2; D gene ambiguous. The germline V gene encodes CDR1 ENHRY and CDR2 SYGVKD. This CDR3 has 13 amino acids. V lost 0 bases to trimming and J lost 8 bases, with 10 bases between them. The CDR3, as DNA: TGTGCCATCAGTGAGTCTGGAGGCAGGGGCTACACCTTC. As protein: CAISESGGRGYTF.

This CDR3 is CASSINLAGSEQFF. Here the CDR3 DNA reads TGTGCCAGTAGTATAAACCTAGCGGGAAGTGAGCAGTTCTTC. The chain recombines TRBV19 with TRBJ2-1; TRBD2 agrees at 9 bases. The trim removed 2 bases at V and 9 bases at J, leaving 5 bases unmatched. The CDR3 is 14 residues long. CDR1 LNHDA and CDR2 SQIVND come from the germline V gene (reference sequence). The entire variable domain, with the rest obtained from reference TRBV19 and TRBJ2-1, is as follows: DGGITQSPKYLFRKEGQNVTLSCEQNLNHDAMYWYRQDPGQGLRLIYYSQIVNDFQKGDIAEGYSVSREKKESFPLTVTSAQKNPTAFYLCASSINLAGSEQFFGPGTRLTVL.